This T cell receptor (beta chain) originates from a study of cytomegalovirus exposure and HLA in healthy donors. Points on this clone: Its antigen remains unidentified.

General observations from the study: No immune exposure information besides CMV serostatus was available. Cytomegalovirus association was listed for about 150 TCR beta chains.

The junction had 7 bases not matched to a gene; V was cut back by 4 bases and J by 0 bases. The CDR3 runs to 17 residues. CDR1 MGHRA and CDR2 YSYEKL come from the germline V gene. PCR amplification relied on 60 Vbeta primers (plus 13 Jbeta primers). Profiling relied on immunoSEQ multiplex PCR, and the TCRdb table lists in-frame clones only, not all of them. This table has roughly 150,000 clones, roughly 80% appearing once. The sequence derives from a male donor in good health and CMV-seronegative. The chain has TRBV4-1 and TRBJ1-5; 9 positions agree with TRBD1. Sequenced sample: PBMCs. The chain's CDR3 is CASSRGQGQYSNQPQHF. The CDR3 bases are TGCGCCAGCAGCCGAGGACAGGGGCAGTATAGCAATCAGCCCCAGCATTTT.